Presented here are 24 T cell receptor beta chains from one specimen sequenced in a study of cytomegalovirus exposure and HLA in healthy donors. The PCR employed 60 Vbeta primers together with 13 Jbeta primers. TCRdb keeps only in-frame clones here, not all; method: immunoSEQ multiplex PCR. Among roughly 200,000 clones listed, 80% to 85% were seen once. The sequenced sample consisted of PBMCs. The receptors shown here come from a woman under 30 in good health and CMV-seronegative.

This clone occurred once. The chain uses TRBV29-1 and TRBJ1-2, with D unclear. Trimming cost V 6 bases and J 5 bases, with 10 bases left between them. Germline loops: CDR1 SQVTM, CDR2 ANQGSEA. The CDR3 spans 11 residues. The CDR3 loop is CSVREGYGYTF. CDR3 coding DNA: TGCAGCGTCCGGGAAGGATATGGCTACACCTTC.

The chain carries TRBV28 and TRBJ2-1; D is possibly TRBD2 (5 bases). Trimming left V 5 bases short and J 0 bases short, with 14 bases between. The germline gives CDR1 MDHEN, CDR2 SYDVKM. CDR3 length equals 16 residues. CDR3 sequence: CASSPITRISYNEQFF. CDR3 DNA sequence: TGTGCCAGCAGTCCTATCACTAGGATCTCCTACAATGAGCAGTTCTTC.

The chain couples TRBV27 to TRBJ1-1; 9 bases match TRBD1. V shed 5 bases and J 4 bases; nucleotides not matched to a gene: 5. The length of the CDR3 is 14 residues. Germline lookup yields CDR1 MNHEY and CDR2 SMNVEV (reference sequence). CDR3 amino acids: CASSPTTGGTEAFF. In nucleotides, the CDR3 is TGTGCCAGCAGTCCGACGACAGGGGGCACTGAAGCTTTCTTT.

The chain has TRBV6-1 and TRBJ2-7; a possible D gene is TRBD1 (8 bases). Trimming cost V 5 bases and J 3 bases, with 17 bases left between them. The CDR3 extends over 15 amino acids. CDR1 and CDR2 from the germline V gene are MNHNS and SASEGT. CDR3 nucleotide sequence: TGTGCCAGCAGTACCAACAGGGGGGGGGTCTACGAGCAGTACTTC. Translation gives CASSTNRGGVYEQYF.

As for this clone: The junction and the germline gene differ at one end; a read error may be behind it. The chain couples TRBV2 to TRBJ1-2, with 8 bases aligning to TRBD1. Germline V gives CDR1 SNHLY, CDR2 FYNNEI. CDR3 length: 17 residues. The CDR3 here is CASSEVGDRPGHYGCTF. The CDR3 DNA sequence: TGTGCCAGCAGTGAAGTGGGGGACAGGCCGGGACACTATGGCTGCACCTTC.

The chain links TRBV5-1 to TRBJ1-5; no clear D. Germline V gene sequence: CDR1 SGHRS, CDR2 YFSETQ. Trimming shortened V by 2 bases and J by 6 bases, and 12 bases separated the two germline ends. The CDR3 loop spans 14 amino acids. The CDR3 coding sequence is TGCGCCAGCAGCTTCGGACCGGGGAGTCAGCCCCAGCATTTT. It yields the protein CASSFGPGSQPQHF. The variable domain in full, completed from reference TRBV5-1 and TRBJ1-5, reads KAGVTQTPRYLIKTRGQQVTLSCSPISGHRSVSWYQQTPGQGLQFLFEYFSETQRNKGNFPGRFSGRQFSNSRSEMNVSTLELGDSALYLCASSFGPGSQPQHFGDGTRLSIL.

The CDR3 sequence: CASNTDRGPGYTF. The CDR3 DNA sequence: TGTGCCAGCAATACCGACAGGGGGCCTGGCTACACCTTC. V is TRBV28 and J is TRBJ1-2, with 10 bases fitting TRBD1. The CDR3 is 13 amino acids. V shed 7 bases, J shed 7 bases, and the junction held 6 bases outside the gene matches. Germline V gene sequence: CDR1 MDHEN, CDR2 SYDVKM.

V and J are TRBV15 and TRBJ1-4; TRBD1 aligns across 7 bases. CDR3 length: 17 amino acids. CDR1 is LNHNV, CDR2 YYDKDF, per germline (reference sequence). The J segment lost 4 bases and the V segment lost 5 bases, leaving 13 bases of the junction unmatched. CDR3 DNA sequence: TGTGCCACCAGCTATATGTGGGACAGCGGGTTTAATGAAAAACTGTTTTTT. Amino acid sequence: CATSYMWDSGFNEKLFF.

The chain recombines TRBV28 with TRBJ2-7, with TRBD2 matching 10 bases. With V trimmed by 6 bases and J by 4 bases, 6 bases remained unmatched. The CDR3 loop spans 14 amino acids. Germline assignment: CDR1 MDHEN and CDR2 SYDVKM. The chain's CDR3 is CASRRAGGPYEQYF. The CDR3 region has the DNA TGTGCCAGCAGGCGAGCGGGAGGGCCGTACGAGCAGTACTTC.

The gene calls are TRBV27 and TRBJ2-7, with a tentative D call TRBD1 (6 bases). V was shortened by 3 bases and J by 0 bases, with 9 bases between the two germline ends. This CDR3 has 14 residues. Germline V gene data show CDR1 as MNHEY and CDR2 as SMNVEV (reference sequence). CDR3 bases: TGTGCCAGCAGTTTTGACAGGAGCTCCTACGAGCAGTACTTC. This codes for CASSFDRSSYEQYF.

The gene calls are TRBV10-2 and TRBJ2-7; a possible D gene is TRBD2 (5 bases). Trimming left V 5 bases short and J 1 base short, with 9 bases between. CDR1 WSHSY and CDR2 SAAADI come from the germline V gene. The CDR3 spans 13 residues. CDR3: CASSSGESYEQYV. The DNA of the CDR3 is TGCGCCAGCAGTTCCGGGGAGTCCTACGAGCAGTACGTC.

The V call is TRBV10-3, the J call TRBJ2-5; a possible D gene is TRBD1 (6 bases). The last part of the DNA fits TRBJ2-7 better; the J call may be wrong. The germline V gene encodes CDR1 ENHRY and CDR2 SYGVKD. CDR3 size: 13 residues. The DNA for the CDR3 is TGTGCCATCAGTGGAGGGGGCTCCTACGAGCAGTACTTC. Translating gives CAISGGGSYEQYF.

The CDR3 loop is CASSVAPGVPEAFF. DNA of the CDR3: TGTGCCAGCAGCGTAGCTCCGGGGGTGCCTGAAGCTTTCTTT. The chain links TRBV9 to TRBJ1-1; D might be TRBD1 (5 bases). The ends were cut back, 0 bases at V and 6 bases at J, with 12 bases in the middle. This CDR3 comprises 14 residues. Germline assignment: CDR1 SGDLS and CDR2 YYNGEE. The variable domain in full, with the rest retrieved from reference TRBV9 and TRBJ1-1, is DSGVTQTPKHLITATGQRVTLRCSPRSGDLSVYWYQQSLDQGLQFLIQYYNGEERAKGNILERFSAQQFPDLHSELNLSSLELGDSALYFCASSVAPGVPEAFFGQGTRLTVV.

V and J are TRBV9 and TRBJ2-3, with TRBD2 matching 9 bases. Germline-derived CDR1 and CDR2 are SGDLS and YYNGEE. The CDR3 has 16 residues. V shed 0 bases, J shed 3 bases, and the junction held 5 bases outside the gene matches. CDR3 DNA sequence: TGTGCCAGCAGCGTAGCAGGACTAGCGATGACAGATACGCAGTATTTT. Translated: CASSVAGLAMTDTQYF.

V is TRBV4-1 and J is TRBJ1-1, with D unclear. From germline, CDR1 is MGHRA and CDR2 YSYEKL. The CDR3 has 14 residues. V lost 2 bases to trimming and J lost 0 bases, with 7 bases between them. CDR3: CASSQIELNTEAFF. The CDR3 region has the DNA TGCGCCAGCAGCCAAATAGAATTGAACACTGAAGCTTTCTTT.

Remarks on this clone: One junction end disagrees with the germline gene, perhaps due to a read error. The chain has TRBV7-9 and TRBJ2-3; 7 bases fit TRBD2. Germline CDR1 and CDR2: SEHNR and FQNEAQ (reference sequence). This CDR3 is 11 amino acids long. The CDR3 loop reads CASSLTSGAYF. The DNA for the CDR3 is TGTGCCAGCAGCTTAACCAGCGGGGCATACTTT.

In the case of this clone: Other DNA sequences in the sample encode the same CDR3. V gene TRBV7-2 combines with J gene TRBJ2-3; D may be TRBD2 (5 bases). V was cut by 0 bases and J by 4 bases, with 5 bases left in between. This CDR3 has 13 amino acids. Germline V gene data show CDR1 as SGHTA and CDR2 as FQGNSA. As DNA, the CDR3 is TGTGCCAGCAGCTTAGCGGGAGCAGATACGCAGTATTTT. This gives the protein CASSLAGADTQYF.

This chain joins TRBV4-2 and TRBJ1-4, with D maybe TRBD1 (5 bases). V lost 4 bases, J lost 6 bases, and 18 bases lay in between. Per germline, CDR1 LGHNA and CDR2 YNFKEQ. This CDR3 comprises 16 residues. DNA for the CDR3: TGTGCCAGCAGCCCGCCGGCGGAGGGGAGGGATGAAAAACTGTTTTTT. Translation: CASSPPAEGRDEKLFF.

The rearrangement uses TRBV2 and TRBJ1-2, with TRBD1 matching over 7 bases. The length of the CDR3 is 14 residues. V lost 6 bases and J lost 3; bases outside the gene matches: 7. CDR1 and CDR2 from the germline V gene are SNHLY and FYNNEI. The CDR3 coding sequence is TGTGCCAGCAGCCCTGACAGGGTTGACTATGGCTACACCTTC. It yields the protein CASSPDRVDYGYTF.

The chain links TRBV19 to TRBJ2-3; TRBD2 agrees at 10 bases. The length of the CDR3 is 16 residues. V was clipped by 6 bases and J by 2 bases; unmatched bases: 8. From germline, CDR1 is LNHDA and CDR2 SQIVND (reference sequence). The CDR3 protein is CASRPGTSENTDTQYF. For the CDR3, the DNA is TGTGCCAGTAGGCCCGGGACTAGCGAGAACACAGATACGCAGTATTTT.

V gene TRBV28 combines with J gene TRBJ2-2; 8 positions agree with TRBD1. Germline V gives CDR1 MDHEN, CDR2 SYDVKM. V dropped 5 bases and J dropped 4; count of bases not matched to a gene: 9. The CDR3 totals 16 residues. The CDR3 loop reads CASSGQGARGTGELFF. CDR3 in DNA: TGTGCCAGCAGTGGCCAGGGGGCGCGGGGCACCGGGGAGCTGTTTTTT.

This chain uses TRBV28 with TRBJ2-7, with 7 bases that match TRBD2. The germline CDR1 and CDR2 sequences are MDHEN and SYDVKM. CDR3 size: 16 residues. V shed 2 bases, J shed 1 base, and the junction held 8 bases outside the gene matches. CDR3 sequence reads: CASSLSGLAASYEQYF. Here the CDR3 DNA reads TGTGCCAGCAGTTTAAGCGGGCTAGCGGCATCCTACGAGCAGTACTTC.

V and J are TRBV5-1 and TRBJ2-2; 11 bases agree with TRBD2. The ends lost 4 bases at V and 2 bases at J; junction bases unmatched: 10. Looked up from germline, CDR1 is SGHRS and CDR2 is YFSETQ. This CDR3 contains 18 residues. This CDR3 reads CASSQGLAEIINTGELFF. For the CDR3, the DNA is TGCGCCAGCAGCCAGGGACTAGCGGAGATAATAAACACCGGGGAGCTGTTTTTT. Together with reference TRBV5-1 and TRBJ2-2, the CDR3 gives the full variable domain: KAGVTQTPRYLIKTRGQQVTLSCSPISGHRSVSWYQQTPGQGLQFLFEYFSETQRNKGNFPGRFSGRQFSNSRSEMNVSTLELGDSALYLCASSQGLAEIINTGELFFGEGSRLTVL.

Points on this clone: The same CDR3 is also encoded by other DNA sequences in this sample. This chain uses TRBV29-1 with TRBJ1-4, with 8 bases that match TRBD1. CDR1 is SQVTM, CDR2 ANQGSEA, per germline. CDR3 length: 12 amino acids. With V trimmed by 6 bases and J by 7 bases, 4 bases remained unmatched. CDR3 protein: CSVGTGREKLFF. The CDR3 DNA follows: TGCAGCGTGGGGACAGGTCGTGAAAAACTGTTTTTT.